The 16 T cell receptor beta chains listed next were all sequenced from one sample in a study of shared clonotypes between healthy human individuals. Produced via immunoSEQ multiplex PCR; TCRdb's table is partial and in-frame only. Of 75,000 to 100,000 clones in the sample, roughly 45% were seen once. The sample comprised PBMCs. These receptor sequences come from a woman aged 40 to 50 in good health. Some clones in this sample may be carry-over from other donors' samples.

This clone appeared many times. Other DNA sequences of this sample code for an identical CDR3. The chain recombines TRBV13 with TRBJ2-5; TRBD1 matches at 10 bases. V dropped 4 bases and J dropped 4; count of bases not matched to a gene: 9. The CDR3 contains 16 residues. Germline CDR1 and CDR2: PRHDT and FYEKMQ (reference sequence). The CDR3 nucleotides are TGTGCCAGCAGCTCCCACCGGGACAGGGGCAGAGAGACCCAGTACTTC. It codes for CASSSHRDRGRETQYF.

In DNA, the CDR3 is TGTGCCTGGAGTGTAAAGGGTCTCGCAGATACGCAGTATTTT. The encoded protein is CAWSVKGLADTQYF. This chain connects TRBV30 to TRBJ2-3; D uncertain. This CDR3 has 14 amino acids. Trimming pared 0 bases from V and 4 bases from J, leaving 11 bases between. Germline lookup yields CDR1 GTSNPN and CDR2 SVGIG (reference sequence).

DNA of the CDR3: TGTGCCAGTAAGGGGCCAGGGGAGTCGTACGAGCAGTACTTC. Translating gives CASKGPGESYEQYF. The rearrangement joins TRBV19 to TRBJ2-7; tentative D call: TRBD1 (6 bases). V was trimmed by 7 bases and J by 4 bases, leaving 17 bases between them. The CDR3 is 14 amino acids. Looked up from germline, CDR1 is LNHDA and CDR2 is SQIVND (reference sequence).

This sequence joins TRBV2 and TRBJ2-5, with a possible D match to TRBD1 (6 bases). Trimming pared 8 bases from V and 5 bases from J, leaving 21 bases between. CDR3 length: 15 amino acids. Looked up from germline, CDR1 is SNHLY and CDR2 is FYNNEI. As DNA, the CDR3 is TGTGCCAGCGTGATGACAGGCTCTAAATGGGAGACCCAGTACTTC. Translated, it gives CASVMTGSKWETQYF.

This clone was observed at least ten times. The rearrangement links TRBV27 to TRBJ1-2, with TRBD1 matching over 8 bases. Germline V lookup: CDR1 MNHEY, CDR2 SMNVEV (reference sequence). CDR3 size: 15 residues. The V and J ends lost 5 bases and 2 bases, in that order; junction bases with no gene match: 7. For the CDR3, the DNA is TGTGCCAGCAGTCCGTCGTGGACAGGGAACTATGGCTACACCTTC. It codes for CASSPSWTGNYGYTF.

On this clone: A much larger clone lies one base from this, so it may be a read error. The J gene is TRBJ1-3, the V gene TRBV30, with TRBD1 as a possible D gene (5 bases). Looked up from germline, CDR1 is GTSNPN and CDR2 is SVGIG (reference sequence). The CDR3 contains 12 residues. CDR3 bases: TGTGCCTGCGAGGGGTTCGGAAACACCATACATTTT. It specifies CACEGFGNTIHF.

DNA for the CDR3: TGTGCCAGCAGCGTAGGTACGGGAAGTCGCTACAATGAGCAGTTCTTC. This sequence encodes CASSVGTGSRYNEQFF. The chain has TRBV9 and TRBJ2-1; D is perhaps TRBD2 (5 bases). Looked up from germline, CDR1 is SGDLS and CDR2 is YYNGEE. CDR3 size: 16 residues. V gave up 0 bases and J gave up 3 bases, with 13 bases separating them.

In its sample, this clone was seen once. This could be a read error, since a much larger clone is one nucleotide away. The chain has TRBV30 and TRBJ1-3; D is uncertain. This CDR3 spans 12 amino acids. Germline CDR1 GTSNPN, CDR2 SVGIG (reference sequence). CDR3 residues: CTWNPSGNTIYF. The CDR3 nucleotides are TGTACCTGGAACCCAAGCGGAAACACCATATATTTT.

This clone was detected only a few times. V is TRBV11-2 and J is TRBJ2-1, with D unresolved. Germline values: CDR1 SGHAT, CDR2 FQNNGV. CDR3 length: 16 residues. V gave up 4 bases and J gave up 0 bases, with 13 bases separating them. CDR3 region: CASSSWTASSYNEQFF. The CDR3 nucleotides are TGTGCCAGCAGCTCCTGGACGGCCAGCTCCTACAATGAGCAGTTCTTC.

The rearrangement joins TRBV30 to TRBJ1-4; 7 bases align to TRBD1. Trimming at V came to 5 bases and at J to 6 bases, leaving 3 bases not matched to a gene. Germline loops: CDR1 GTSNPN, CDR2 SVGIG (reference sequence). The CDR3 is 12 amino acids. CDR3 coding DNA: TGTGCCTGGGGAGACAGGGATGAAAAACTGTTTTTT. This sequence encodes CAWGDRDEKLFF. Variable domain in full (rest from reference TRBV30 and TRBJ1-4): SQTIHQWPATLVQPVGSPLSLECTVEGTSNPNLYWYRQAAGRGLQLLFYSVGIGQISSEVPQNLSASRPQDRQFILSSKKLLLSDSGFYLCAWGDRDEKLFFGSGTQLSVL.

Of note for this clone: A much larger clone differs from this one at a single base, so this may be a read error. Other DNA sequences in the sample encode the same CDR3. The chain uses TRBV1 and TRBJ2-4; the table's D call, TRBD2, was not checked against the DNA. TRBV1 is deemed a pseudogene. This CDR3 is built from 15 residues. The CDR3 protein is CTSSQDEFLWNIQYF. In DNA form, the CDR3 reads TGCACCAGCAGCCAAGACGAGTTTCTGTGGAACATTCAGTACTTC.

This chain links TRBV10-1 with TRBJ2-2; D is perhaps TRBD1 or TRBD2 (5 bases each). The germline V gene encodes CDR1 WNHNN and CDR2 SYGVQD (reference sequence). CDR3 length: 15 residues. Trimming shortened V by 5 bases and J by 6 bases, and 16 bases separated the two germline ends. Written as DNA, the CDR3 is TGCGCCAGCAGTCGGGGCAACGTTGGAGCCGGGGAGCTGTTTTTT. As protein: CASSRGNVGAGELFF.

The CDR3, as DNA: TGTGCCAGCAGTCTGACTAGTACCAATGAGCAGTTCTTC. This sequence encodes CASSLTSTNEQFF. V and J are TRBV6-4 and TRBJ2-1; maybe TRBD2 (6 bases). CDR1 MRHNA and CDR2 SNTAGT come from the germline V gene. The CDR3 spans 13 residues. The V end was cut by 5 bases, the J end by 6 bases, with 11 bases between.

This CDR3 is CASSVVTGPGHEQYF. Here the CDR3 DNA reads TGCGCCAGCAGTGTTGTGACAGGTCCGGGCCACGAGCAGTACTTC. The genes are TRBV10-2 and TRBJ2-7, with a tentative D call TRBD1 (6 bases). The CDR3 spans 15 residues. Trimming took off 4 bases at V and 5 bases at J, with 18 bases between the two ends. Looked up from germline, CDR1 is WSHSY and CDR2 is SAAADI.

The chain couples TRBV19 to TRBJ1-5, with D possibly matching TRBD1 (5 bases). This CDR3 spans 14 amino acids. Per the germline V gene, CDR1 is LNHDA and CDR2 is SQIVND (reference sequence). V lost 5 bases, J lost 4 bases, and 12 bases lay in between. In DNA, the CDR3 is TGTGCCAGTAGTCCCCGGGACGGGAATCAGCCCCAGCATTTT. Translated, it gives CASSPRDGNQPQHF.

As regards this clone: With only one base between it and a far larger clone, this is likely a read error. The DNA of the CDR3 is TGTGCCAGCAGCTTAGACACTTGGTCCTACGAGCAGTACTTC. Translated, it gives CASSLDTWSYEQYF. The genes are TRBV7-9 and TRBJ2-7; D not certain. In germline, CDR1 is SEHNR, CDR2 FQNEAQ (reference sequence). The CDR3 covers 14 residues. V lost 1 base, J lost 1 base, and 8 bases lay in between.